These T cell receptor beta chains were read from a single sample in a study of technical replicates of blood from a few donors. TCRdb's copy holds only in-frame clones and misses some; the assay was immunoSEQ multiplex PCR. This sample has 55,000 to 80,000 clones, with roughly 97% found just once. Sequenced: T cells isolated from PBMCs. The source of these receptors is a human donor in good health. Both conserved end residues are part of each CDR3. The D gene is left open where the match is weak. Size values are once, few and many counts, or a class for expanded clones, and some rows have none.

. TRBJ2-7 13 . TRBV19 CASSIGFGGEQYF TGTGCCAGTAGTATAGGTTTCGGGGGCGAGCAGTACTTC
. TRBJ2-3 15 . TRBV11-2 CASSLGLGDTDTQYF TGTGCCAGCAGCTTAGGACTCGGAGACACAGATACGCAGTATTTT
. TRBJ2-7 15 TRBD2 TRBV5-1 CASSLGTSDLYEQYF TGCGCCAGCAGCTTGGGGACTAGCGACCTCTACGAGCAGTACTTC
. TRBJ1-1 13 . TRBV7-9 CASSFSITVEAFF TGTGCCAGCAGCTTTAGCATTACGGTTGAAGCTTTCTTT
once TRBJ2-7 15 TRBD1 TRBV6-6 CASSSDRVKVYEQYF TGTGCCAGCAGCTCCGACAGGGTTAAAGTCTACGAGCAGTACTTC
. TRBJ1-5 14 TRBD1 TRBV5-1 CASSIGQGNQPQHF TGCGCCAGCAGCATCGGACAGGGGAATCAGCCCCAGCATTTT
. TRBJ2-3 15 . TRBV7-9 CASSLGRGVTDTQYF TGTGCCAGCAGCTTAGGACGGGGAGTCACAGATACGCAGTATTTT
once TRBJ1-1 15 . TRBV27 CASSLLQGRNTEAFF TGTGCCAGCAGTTTATTGCAAGGGAGGAACACTGAAGCTTTCTTT
. TRBJ2-7 13 TRBD2 TRBV19 CASSRGLAYEQYF TGTGCCAGTTCTAGGGGACTAGCCTACGAGCAGTACTTC
once TRBJ2-7 14 . TRBV11-3 CASSPAQTSYEQYF TGTGCCAGCAGCCCCGCGCAGACATCCTACGAGCAGTACTTC
. TRBJ2-3 13 TRBD2 TRBV28 CASSGGARDTQYF TGTGCCTCTAGCGGGGGGGCGAGAGATACGCAGTATTTT
. TRBJ1-3 15 . TRBV5-1 CASSLAGLTGNTIYF TGCGCCAGCAGCTTGGCGGGTTTAACTGGAAACACCATATATTTT
once TRBJ1-1 13 . TRBV27 CASSPGGNTEAFF TGTGCCAGCAGTCCCGGTGGGAACACTGAAGCTTTCTTT
once TRBJ2-2 16 TRBD2 TRBV5-5 CASRGRTSPDTGELFF TGTGCCAGCAGGGGGCGGACTAGCCCGGACACCGGGGAGCTGTTTTTT
. TRBJ2-5 15 . TRBV11-2 CASSFFSTSRVTQYF TGTGCCAGCAGCTTTTTCAGCACTAGCCGTGTAACCCAGTACTTC
. TRBJ2-7 16 TRBD1 TRBV5-1 CASSLNGGQGGYEQYF TGCGCCAGCAGCTTGAATGGAGGACAGGGAGGCTACGAGCAGTACTTC
. TRBJ2-7 16 TRBD2 TRBV7-2 CASSLWTSGRGDEQYF TGTGCCAGCAGCCTCTGGACTAGCGGGAGGGGCGACGAGCAGTACTTC
. TRBJ2-7 14 . TRBV11-2 CASSFYAGTYEQYF TGTGCCAGCAGCTTTTACGCGGGGACCTACGAGCAGTACTTC
. TRBJ1-1 17 . TRBV23-1 CASSQSGNGQQNTEAFF TGCGCCAGCAGTCAATCGGGCAACGGACAGCAGAACACTGAAGCTTTCTTT
once TRBJ2-2 15 . TRBV18 CASSPFRRVTGELFF TGTGCCAGCTCACCATTCCGACGGGTCACCGGGGAGCTGTTTTTT
. TRBJ2-5 15 TRBD2 TRBV28 CASRKAGGSQETQYF TGTGCCAGCAGGAAAGCGGGAGGGTCACAAGAGACCCAGTACTTC
. TRBJ2-4 15 . TRBV5-1 CASSLGGQAGNIQYF TGCGCCAGCAGCTTGGGCGGACAGGCGGGGAACATTCAGTACTTC
. TRBJ2-7 15 TRBD2 TRBV10-3 CAISGIGEGSNEQYF TGTGCCATCAGCGGGATAGGGGAGGGCTCTAACGAGCAGTACTTC
. TRBJ1-1 18 . TRBV19 CASSIWLGGAERNTEAFF TGTGCCAGTAGTATTTGGTTAGGAGGGGCCGAAAGGAACACTGAAGCTTTCTTT
few TRBJ1-1 13 . TRBV27 CASSLQGNTEAFF TGTGCCAGCAGTTTACAGGGGAACACTGAAGCTTTCTTT
. TRBJ2-3 13 TRBD1 TRBV2 CASSGQGGDTQYF TGTGCCAGCAGTGGACAGGGCGGAGATACGCAGTATTTT
. TRBJ2-3 15 . TRBV6-4 CASSEAGLGGDTQYF TGTGCCAGCAGTGAAGCCGGACTAGGGGGAGATACGCAGTATTTT
. TRBJ2-7 14 . TRBV27 CASSLSGSVYEQYF TGTGCCAGCAGTTTATCCGGGTCAGTCTACGAGCAGTACTTC
. TRBJ2-3 14 . TRBV5-1 CASSSGRPTDTQYF TGCGCCAGCAGCTCCGGGAGACCCACAGATACGCAGTATTTT
once TRBJ1-2 14 . TRBV11-2 CASSLQGNYYGYTF TGTGCCAGCAGCTTACAGGGGAACTACTATGGCTACACCTTC
. TRBJ1-1 13 TRBD1 TRBV4-1 CASSQRTGVGAFF TGCGCCAGCAGCCAACGGACAGGGGTTGGAGCTTTCTTT
. TRBJ1-6 14 TRBD1 TRBV4-2 CASSLGTGNSPLHF TGTGCCAGCAGCCTCGGGACAGGTAATTCACCCCTCCACTTT
once TRBJ2-5 16 TRBD2 TRBV5-5 CASSFFAGDSQETQYF TGTGCCAGCAGCTTTTTTGCGGGGGATAGCCAAGAGACCCAGTACTTC
. TRBJ2-1 16 TRBD2 TRBV5-1 CASSTGLAGSYNEQFF TGCGCCAGCTCTACGGGACTAGCGGGGTCCTACAATGAGCAGTTCTTC
. TRBJ1-1 14 TRBD1 TRBV4-2 CASSQEQGSTEAFF TGTGCCAGCAGCCAAGAACAGGGGAGCACTGAAGCTTTCTTT
once TRBJ2-7 15 TRBD1 TRBV6-5 CASSNRQGDPWEQYF TGTGCCAGCAGTAACCGACAGGGGGACCCGTGGGAGCAGTACTTC
. TRBJ2-5 13 TRBD2 TRBV18 CASSPPGGETQYF TGTGCCAGCTCACCACCGGGAGGGGAGACCCAGTACTTC
. TRBJ2-5 12 TRBD2 TRBV6-6 CASSGRRETQYF TGTGCCAGTAGCGGGAGAAGGGAGACCCAGTACTTC
. TRBJ2-5 15 TRBD1 TRBV4-2 CASSQGNRGQETQYF TGTGCCAGCAGCCAAGGGAACAGGGGGCAAGAGACCCAGTACTTC
. TRBJ2-1 14 TRBD2 TRBV6-5 CASATSGSYNEQFF TGTGCCAGCGCGACTAGCGGGTCATACAATGAGCAGTTCTTC
. TRBJ2-7 17 . TRBV12-1 CASSFATGLAGGLEQYF TGTGCCAGCAGCTTTGCTACGGGACTAGCGGGAGGATTGGAGCAGTACTTC
once TRBJ2-7 12 . TRBV5-6 CASSPRSYEQYF TGTGCCAGCAGCCCGCGCTCCTACGAGCAGTACTTC
. TRBJ1-2 16 TRBD1 TRBV5-1 CASSSVSDRDYYGYTF TGCGCCAGCAGCTCAGTTTCGGACAGGGATTACTATGGCTACACCTTC
. TRBJ2-3 15 . TRBV7-9 CASSLHLVSTDTQYF TGTGCCAGCAGCTTACACTTGGTAAGCACAGATACGCAGTATTTT
. TRBJ2-3 17 TRBD1 TRBV6-1 CASSEARDRGWIDTQYF TGTGCCAGCAGTGAAGCGCGGGACAGGGGGTGGATTGATACGCAGTATTTT
. TRBJ1-1 13 . TRBV29-1 CSVGGTLNTEAFF TGCAGCGTTGGGGGCACCTTGAACACTGAAGCTTTCTTT
. TRBJ1-6 15 . TRBV5-6 CASSLIQFMDSPLHF TGTGCCAGCAGCTTGATACAGTTTATGGATTCACCCCTCCACTTT
. TRBJ1-2 14 . TRBV29-1 CSVRGQTPNYGYTF TGCAGCGTTAGAGGACAGACCCCTAACTATGGCTACACCTTC
once TRBJ2-1 16 . TRBV29-1 CSVLGVGGEVDNEQFF TGCAGCGTCCTGGGGGTGGGGGGAGAGGTGGACAATGAGCAGTTCTTC
. TRBJ2-3 14 . TRBV5-4 CASSLDRGTDTQYF TGTGCCAGCAGCTTGGATAGGGGTACAGATACGCAGTATTTT
. TRBJ2-1 14 TRBD2 TRBV7-9 CAIGSGGPYNEQFF TGTGCGATAGGTAGCGGGGGCCCCTACAATGAGCAGTTCTTC
. TRBJ2-5 14 TRBD2 TRBV19 CASKWTSGDETQYF TGTGCCAGTAAATGGACTAGCGGGGACGAGACCCAGTACTTC
. TRBJ1-4 15 . TRBV6-6 CASSYRRGPNEKLFF TGTGCCAGCAGTTACCGGCGAGGGCCTAATGAAAAACTGTTTTTT
. TRBJ1-1 13 TRBD1 TRBV11-2 CASSSDRGAEAFF TGTGCCAGCAGCTCGGACAGGGGTGCTGAAGCTTTCTTT